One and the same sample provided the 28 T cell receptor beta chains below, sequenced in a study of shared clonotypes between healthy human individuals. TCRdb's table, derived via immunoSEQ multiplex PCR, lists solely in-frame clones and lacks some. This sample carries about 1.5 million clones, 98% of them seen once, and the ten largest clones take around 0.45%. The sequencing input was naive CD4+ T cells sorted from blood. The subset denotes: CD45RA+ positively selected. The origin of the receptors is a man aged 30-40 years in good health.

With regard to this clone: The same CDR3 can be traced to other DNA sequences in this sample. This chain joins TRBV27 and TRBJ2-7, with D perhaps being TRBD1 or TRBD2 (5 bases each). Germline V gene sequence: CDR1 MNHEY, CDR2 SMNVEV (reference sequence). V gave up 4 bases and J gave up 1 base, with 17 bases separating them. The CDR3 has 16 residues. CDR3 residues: CASSSSRGTPSYEQYF. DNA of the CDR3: TGTGCCAGCAGTTCTAGCCGAGGGACCCCTTCCTACGAGCAGTACTTC.

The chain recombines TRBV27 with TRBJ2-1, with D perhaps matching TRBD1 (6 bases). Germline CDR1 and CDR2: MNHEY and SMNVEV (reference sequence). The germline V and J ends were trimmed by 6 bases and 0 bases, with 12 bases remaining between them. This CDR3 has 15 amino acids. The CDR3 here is CASRPTGTSYNEQFF. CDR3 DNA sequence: TGTGCCAGCAGGCCTACAGGGACCTCCTACAATGAGCAGTTCTTC.

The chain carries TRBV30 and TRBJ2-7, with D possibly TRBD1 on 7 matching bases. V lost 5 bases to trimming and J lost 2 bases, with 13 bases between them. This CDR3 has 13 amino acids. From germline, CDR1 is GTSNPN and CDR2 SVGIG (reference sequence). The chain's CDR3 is CAWGGTVPYEQYF. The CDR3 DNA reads TGTGCCTGGGGCGGGACAGTACCCTACGAGCAGTACTTC.

The CDR3: CASSLIETRTLSQYF. CDR3 in DNA: TGTGCCAGCAGCTTAATCGAAACACGCACCCTATCGCAGTATTTT. The chain links TRBV7-8 to TRBJ2-3; unclear D gene. Germline CDR1 and CDR2: SGHVS and FQNEAQ. The CDR3 loop spans 15 amino acids. Between the trimmed V and J ends, which lost 2 bases and 10 bases, there was a span of 19 bases.

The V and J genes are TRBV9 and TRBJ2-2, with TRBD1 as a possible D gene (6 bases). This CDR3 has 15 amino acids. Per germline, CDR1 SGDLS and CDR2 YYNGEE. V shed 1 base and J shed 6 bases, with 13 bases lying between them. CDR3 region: CASSVQTGSPGELFF. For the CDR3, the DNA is TGTGCCAGCAGCGTACAGACAGGTAGCCCCGGGGAGCTGTTTTTT. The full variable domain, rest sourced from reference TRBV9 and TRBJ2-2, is DSGVTQTPKHLITATGQRVTLRCSPRSGDLSVYWYQQSLDQGLQFLIQYYNGEERAKGNILERFSAQQFPDLHSELNLSSLELGDSALYFCASSVQTGSPGELFFGEGSRLTVL.

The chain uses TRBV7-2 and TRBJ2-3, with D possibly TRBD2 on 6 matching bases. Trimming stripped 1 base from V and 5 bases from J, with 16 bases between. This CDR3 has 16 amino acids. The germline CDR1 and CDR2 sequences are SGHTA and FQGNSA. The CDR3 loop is CASSLGRGVLGDTQYF. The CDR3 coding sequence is TGTGCCAGCAGCTTAGGGCGGGGCGTCCTTGGAGATACGCAGTATTTT. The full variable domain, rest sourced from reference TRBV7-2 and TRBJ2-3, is GAGVSQSPSNKVTEKGKDVELRCDPISGHTALYWYRQSLGQGLEFLIYFQGNSAPDKSGLPSDRFSAERTGGSVSTLTIQRTQQEDSAVYLCASSLGRGVLGDTQYFGPGTRLTVL.

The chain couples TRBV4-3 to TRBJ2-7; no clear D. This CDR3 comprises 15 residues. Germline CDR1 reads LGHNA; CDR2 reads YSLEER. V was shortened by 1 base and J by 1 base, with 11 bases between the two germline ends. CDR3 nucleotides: TGCGCCAGCAGCCAAGGATTGCACGGATCCTACGAGCAGTACTTC. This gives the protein CASSQGLHGSYEQYF.

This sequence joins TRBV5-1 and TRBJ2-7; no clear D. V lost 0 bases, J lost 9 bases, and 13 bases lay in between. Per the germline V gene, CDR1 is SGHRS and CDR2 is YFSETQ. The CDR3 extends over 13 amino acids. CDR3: CASSLDSSAGQYF. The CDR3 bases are TGCGCCAGCAGCTTGGACAGTTCCGCCGGGCAGTACTTC.

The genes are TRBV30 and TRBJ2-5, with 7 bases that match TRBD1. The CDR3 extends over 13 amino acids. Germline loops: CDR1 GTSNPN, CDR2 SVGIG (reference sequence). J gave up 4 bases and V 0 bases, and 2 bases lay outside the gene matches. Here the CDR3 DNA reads TGTGCCTGGAGTGTGGCAGGGGGAGAGACCCAGTACTTC. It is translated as CAWSVAGGETQYF.

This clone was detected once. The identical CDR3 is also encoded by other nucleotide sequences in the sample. Here the CDR3 DNA reads TGTGCCAGCAGACTAGCGGGTGCTTACGAGCAGTACTTC. It is translated as CASRLAGAYEQYF. The chain employs TRBV19 and TRBJ2-7; TRBD2 agrees at 10 bases. In germline, CDR1 is LNHDA, CDR2 SQIVND (reference sequence). V was clipped by 9 bases and J by 4 bases; unmatched bases: 6. This CDR3 spans 13 amino acids. The variable domain in full, completed from reference TRBV19 and TRBJ2-7, reads DGGITQSPKYLFRKEGQNVTLSCEQNLNHDAMYWYRQDPGQGLRLIYYSQIVNDFQKGDIAEGYSVSREKKESFPLTVTSAQKNPTAFYLCASRLAGAYEQYFGPGTRLTVT.

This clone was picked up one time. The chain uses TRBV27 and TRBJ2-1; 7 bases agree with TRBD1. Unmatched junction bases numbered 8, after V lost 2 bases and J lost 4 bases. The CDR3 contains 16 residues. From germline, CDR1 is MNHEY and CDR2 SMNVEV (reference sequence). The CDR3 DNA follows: TGTGCCAGCAGTTTACGGACAGGCCCCCCGTACAATGAGCAGTTCTTC. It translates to CASSLRTGPPYNEQFF.

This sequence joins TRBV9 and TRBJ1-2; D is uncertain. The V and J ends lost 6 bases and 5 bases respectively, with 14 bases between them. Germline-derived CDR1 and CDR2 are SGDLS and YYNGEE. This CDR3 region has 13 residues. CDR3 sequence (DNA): TGTGCCAGCACCCCCTCGGGATCTTATGGCTACACCTTC. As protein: CASTPSGSYGYTF.

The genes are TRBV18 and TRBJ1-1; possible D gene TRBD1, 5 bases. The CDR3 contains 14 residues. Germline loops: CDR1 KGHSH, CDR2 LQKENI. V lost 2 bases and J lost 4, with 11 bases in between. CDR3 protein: CASSPLDGATEAFF. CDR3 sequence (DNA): TGTGCCAGCTCACCATTAGACGGGGCCACTGAAGCTTTCTTT. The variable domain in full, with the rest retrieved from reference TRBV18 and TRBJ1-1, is NAGVMQNPRHLVRRRGQEARLRCSPMKGHSHVYWYRQLPEEGLKFMVYLQKENIIDESGMPKERFSAEFPKEGPSILRIQQVVRGDSAAYFCASSPLDGATEAFFGQGTRLTVV.

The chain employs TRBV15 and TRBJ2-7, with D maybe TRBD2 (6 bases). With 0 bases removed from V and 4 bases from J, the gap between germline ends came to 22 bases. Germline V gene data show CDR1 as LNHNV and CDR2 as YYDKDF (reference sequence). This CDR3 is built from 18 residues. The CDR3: CATSRDRGTAFYRYEQYF. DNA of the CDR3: TGTGCCACCAGCAGAGATCGCGGGACTGCCTTTTATAGATACGAGCAGTACTTC.

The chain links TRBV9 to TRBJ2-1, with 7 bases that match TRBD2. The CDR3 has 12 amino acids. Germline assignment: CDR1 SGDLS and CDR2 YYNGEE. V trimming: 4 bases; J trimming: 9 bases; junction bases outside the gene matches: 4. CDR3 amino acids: CASSTSEGEQFF. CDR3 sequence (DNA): TGTGCCAGCAGCACTAGCGAAGGTGAGCAGTTCTTC.

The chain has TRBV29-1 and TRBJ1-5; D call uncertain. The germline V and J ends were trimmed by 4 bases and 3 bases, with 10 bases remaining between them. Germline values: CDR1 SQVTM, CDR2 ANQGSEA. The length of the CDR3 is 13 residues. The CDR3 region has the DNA TGCAGCGTTGGCCAGTCCAACAATCAGCCCCAGCATTTT. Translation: CSVGQSNNQPQHF. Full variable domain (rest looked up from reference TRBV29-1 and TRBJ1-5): SAVISQKPSRDICQRGTSLTIQCQVDSQVTMMFWYRQQPGQSLTLIATANQGSEATYESGFVIDKFPISRPNLTFSTLTVSNMSPEDSSIYLCSVGQSNNQPQHFGDGTRLSIL.

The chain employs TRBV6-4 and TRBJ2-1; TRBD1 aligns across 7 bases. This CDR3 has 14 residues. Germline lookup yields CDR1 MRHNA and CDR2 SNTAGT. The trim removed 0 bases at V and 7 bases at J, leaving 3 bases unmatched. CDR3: CASSDSSRGNEQFF. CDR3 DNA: TGTGCCAGCAGTGACTCCTCCAGGGGGAATGAGCAGTTCTTC.

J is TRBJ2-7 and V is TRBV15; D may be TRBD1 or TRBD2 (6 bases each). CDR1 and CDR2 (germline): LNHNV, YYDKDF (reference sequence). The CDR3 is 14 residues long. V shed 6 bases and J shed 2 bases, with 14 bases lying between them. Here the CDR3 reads CATRGGYGTYEQYF. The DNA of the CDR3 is TGTGCCACCAGAGGGGGGTACGGAACCTACGAGCAGTACTTC.

The CDR3 DNA follows: TGTGCCAGCAGTTTGGAGGCCGTAGGCTACACCTTC. Encoded protein: CASSLEAVGYTF. The chain uses TRBV6-6 and TRBJ1-2; D is uncertain. The CDR3 runs to 12 residues. V was shortened by 4 bases and J by 8 bases, with 11 bases between the two germline ends. Germline V gene data show CDR1 as MNHNY and CDR2 as SVGAGI (reference sequence).

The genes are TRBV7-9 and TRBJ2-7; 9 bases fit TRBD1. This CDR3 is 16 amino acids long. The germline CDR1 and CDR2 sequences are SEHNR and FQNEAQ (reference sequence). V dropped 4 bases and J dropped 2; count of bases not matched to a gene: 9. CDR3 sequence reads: CASSSYATGGTYEQYF. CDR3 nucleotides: TGTGCCAGCAGCTCTTATGCGACAGGGGGAACCTACGAGCAGTACTTC. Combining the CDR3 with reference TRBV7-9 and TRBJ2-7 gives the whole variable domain DTGVSQNPRHKITKRGQNVTFRCDPISEHNRLYWYRQTLGQGPEFLTYFQNEAQLEKSRLLSDRFSAERPKGSFSTLEIQRTEQGDSAMYLCASSSYATGGTYEQYFGPGTRLTVT.

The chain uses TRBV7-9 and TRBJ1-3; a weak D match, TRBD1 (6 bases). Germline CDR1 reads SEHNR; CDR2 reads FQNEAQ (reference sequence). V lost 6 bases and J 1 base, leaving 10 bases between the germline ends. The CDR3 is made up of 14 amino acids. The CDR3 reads CASREGGSGNTIYF. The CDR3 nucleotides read TGTGCCAGCAGGGAAGGGGGGTCTGGAAACACCATATATTTT.

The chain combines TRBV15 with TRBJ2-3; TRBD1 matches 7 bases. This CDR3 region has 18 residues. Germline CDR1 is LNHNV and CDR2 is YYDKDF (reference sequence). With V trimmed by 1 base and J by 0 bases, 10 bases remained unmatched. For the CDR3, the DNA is TGTGCCACCAGCAGAGCAGGGGGAGAACCCTTTAGCACAGATACGCAGTATTTT. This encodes CATSRAGGEPFSTDTQYF.

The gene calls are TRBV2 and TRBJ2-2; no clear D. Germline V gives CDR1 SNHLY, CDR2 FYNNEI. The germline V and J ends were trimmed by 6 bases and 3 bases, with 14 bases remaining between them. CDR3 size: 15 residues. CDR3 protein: CASRGIVPDTGELFF. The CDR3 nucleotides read TGTGCCAGCAGGGGTATAGTTCCGGACACCGGGGAGCTGTTTTTT.

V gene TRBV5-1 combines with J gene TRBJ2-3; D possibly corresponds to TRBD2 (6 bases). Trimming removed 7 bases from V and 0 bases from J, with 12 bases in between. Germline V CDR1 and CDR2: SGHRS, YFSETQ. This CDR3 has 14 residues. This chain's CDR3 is CASAGRGSTDTQYF. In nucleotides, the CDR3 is TGCGCCAGCGCGGGACGGGGAAGCACAGATACGCAGTATTTT.

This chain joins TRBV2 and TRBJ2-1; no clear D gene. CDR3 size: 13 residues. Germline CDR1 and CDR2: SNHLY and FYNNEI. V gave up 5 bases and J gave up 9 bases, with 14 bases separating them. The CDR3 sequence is CASSLDSLAEQFF. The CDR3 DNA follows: TGTGCCAGCAGTCTTGACTCGTTAGCTGAGCAGTTCTTC.

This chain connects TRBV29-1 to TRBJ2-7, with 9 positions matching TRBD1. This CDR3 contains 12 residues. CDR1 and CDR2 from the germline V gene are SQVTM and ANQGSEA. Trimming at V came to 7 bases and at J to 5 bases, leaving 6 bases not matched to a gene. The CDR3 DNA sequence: TGCAGCGCCGGGACAGGGTTCAACGAGCAGTACTTC. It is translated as CSAGTGFNEQYF.

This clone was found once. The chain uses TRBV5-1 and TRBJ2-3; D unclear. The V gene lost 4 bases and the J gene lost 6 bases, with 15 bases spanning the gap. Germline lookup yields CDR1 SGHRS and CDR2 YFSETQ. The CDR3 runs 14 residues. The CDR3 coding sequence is TGCGCCAGCAGCCGTCTGCGGCCCGGGGATACGCAGTATTTT. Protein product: CASSRLRPGDTQYF. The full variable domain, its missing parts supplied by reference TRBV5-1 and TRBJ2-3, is KAGVTQTPRYLIKTRGQQVTLSCSPISGHRSVSWYQQTPGQGLQFLFEYFSETQRNKGNFPGRFSGRQFSNSRSEMNVSTLELGDSALYLCASSRLRPGDTQYFGPGTRLTVL.

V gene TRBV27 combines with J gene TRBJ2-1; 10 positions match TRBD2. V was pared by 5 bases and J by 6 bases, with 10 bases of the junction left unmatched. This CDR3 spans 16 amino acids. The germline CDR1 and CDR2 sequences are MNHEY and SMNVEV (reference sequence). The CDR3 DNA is TGTGCCAGCAGTCACCCCAAGCGGGAGGGCCTCAATGAGCAGTTCTTC. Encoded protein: CASSHPKREGLNEQFF.